What follows describes a single T cell receptor beta chain. Original handling: Scientists estimated how many nucleated cells there were by amplifying reference gene primers. Method: immunoSEQ multiplex PCR; TCRdb's copy keeps in-frame clones and lacks some. V and J calls and clone size are given by that table; D and trimming were obtained from the DNA. The table includes under 300,000 clones, about four fifths detected once. The sample comes from a study of blood T cell repertoires in COVID-19. Study overall: Acute and convalescent COVID-19 specimens originated in the United States, Italy and Spain.

Trimming took 2 bases from V and 9 from J; bases not matched to a gene: 8. This CDR3 has 15 amino acids. The germline CDR1 and CDR2 sequences are MNHNS and SASEGT. This chain joins TRBV6-1 and TRBJ2-1, with 9 bases that match TRBD2. Sequenced input: peripheral blood. The TCR originated in an elderly man with acute or convalescent COVID-19. CDR3 loop: CASSEIGGRGGEQFF. CDR3 DNA sequence: TGTGCCAGCAGTGAAATAGGCGGGAGGGGGGGTGAGCAGTTCTTC.